This T cell receptor beta chain was obtained from a study of response to subunit inactivated influenza vaccine. TCRdb analysed the RT-PCR reads with MiXCR anew, one entry per CDR3 protein. The table shows 650,000 to 800,000 distinct CDR3 sequences, with around 20% occurring only once. The clonotype was recovered from a man between 45 and 60 years old who received an inactivated influenza vaccine. Specimen: PBMCs from blood, collected roughly 5 days after vaccination.

The CDR3 region is CASSPQRWSSGNTIYF. In DNA form, the CDR3 reads TGTGCCAGCAGCCCCCAACGATGGTCCTCTGGAAACACCATATATTTT. The J gene is TRBJ1-3, the V gene TRBV4-2; D unclear. The length of the CDR3 is 16 residues. V gave up 4 bases and J gave up 0 bases, with 13 bases separating them. Germline assignment: CDR1 LGHNA and CDR2 YNFKEQ.